The 25 T cell receptor beta chains below were found in one sample sequenced in a study of Ad26.COV2.S vaccination and SARS-CoV-2 variants. As to treatment: about 20 received Ad26.COV2.S at low or high dose, single or two shots; 5 received placebo; per-sample allocation not given. All samples were drawn on day 63, counting from the first vaccine or placebo injection. Profiling relied on immunoSEQ multiplex PCR, and the TCRdb table lists in-frame clones only, not all of them. The table lists about 680,000 clones, 70% to 90% of them singletons. The sequencing here drew on peripheral blood, taken in a trial of Ad26.COV2.S vaccine versus placebo. The receptors here all came from a person between 18 and 59 years old who received the Ad26.COV2.S COVID-19 vaccine or a placebo.

The chain carries TRBV27 and TRBJ2-1; no firm D call. Germline assignment: CDR1 MNHEY and CDR2 SMNVEV (reference sequence). Trimming cost V 8 bases and J 7 bases, with 12 bases left between them. The CDR3 has 12 amino acids. For the CDR3, the DNA is TGTGCCAGCTTATCTTACAGTAATGAGCAGTTCTTC. This gives the protein CASLSYSNEQFF.

The chain employs TRBV30 and TRBJ2-5, with TRBD2 matching 10 bases. The CDR3 totals 14 residues. V shed 5 bases, J shed 1 base, and the junction held 4 bases outside the gene matches. Germline V gene lookup returns CDR1 GTSNPN and CDR2 SVGIG (reference sequence). CDR3 nucleotides: TGTGCCTGGGGTAGGACTAGCGGCCAAGAGACCCAGTACTTC. Protein: CAWGRTSGQETQYF.

The chain has TRBV2 and TRBJ2-6, with D maybe TRBD2 (6 bases). Germline V gives CDR1 SNHLY, CDR2 FYNNEI. This CDR3 is 12 amino acids long. Trimming removed 4 bases from V and 12 bases from J, with 10 bases in between. The CDR3 nucleotides read TGTGCCAGCAGTGTAACTAGCTCCGTCCTGACTTTC. Residues: CASSVTSSVLTF.

This chain joins TRBV29-1 and TRBJ1-2, with TRBD1 identical over 7 bases. V lost 0 bases, J lost 10 bases, and 8 bases stayed unmatched. CDR3 size: 13 residues. CDR1 is SQVTM, CDR2 ANQGSEA, per germline. DNA of the CDR3: TGCAGCGTTGAAGATCCAGTAACAGGGGCCTACACCTTC. Amino acids: CSVEDPVTGAYTF.

This rearrangement joins TRBV6-6 to TRBJ1-4; tentatively, D is TRBD1 (6 bases). CDR1 and CDR2 from the germline V gene are MNHNY and SVGAGI (reference sequence). V was trimmed by 6 bases and J by 7 bases, leaving 18 bases between them. This CDR3 has 15 residues. CDR3: CASSSTGPSGEKLFF. The CDR3 region has the DNA TGTGCCAGCAGCTCTACAGGGCCGTCGGGTGAAAAACTGTTTTTT.

This chain links TRBV24-1 with TRBJ1-2, with D possibly being TRBD1 (6 bases). Germline CDR1 and CDR2: KGHDR and SFDVKD. With 5 bases removed from V and 8 bases from J, the gap between germline ends came to 14 bases. The CDR3 length is 13 residues. This CDR3 reads CATSVGAFRGYTF. In DNA form, the CDR3 reads TGTGCCACCAGTGTGGGGGCCTTCAGGGGCTACACCTTC.

The table lists this clone with a count of one. The rearrangement links TRBV10-1 to TRBJ2-7; 7 bases fit TRBD1. Germline CDR1 WNHNN, CDR2 SYGVQD (reference sequence). V was clipped by 10 bases and J by 6 bases; unmatched bases: 12. The CDR3 sequence is 13 residues long. Written as DNA, the CDR3 is TGCGCCACCGTAACAGGGGCGCCCTGCGAGCAGTACTTC. It yields the protein CATVTGAPCEQYF.

Only a few counts were recorded for this clone. A clone one base away is much larger, so this may be a read error. At the DNA level, this CDR3 is encoded by other sequences in the same sample as well. CDR3 residues: CASSFSYEQYF. The CDR3 region has the DNA TGTGCCAGCAGTTTCTCCTACGAGCAGTACTTC. V gene TRBV12-3 or TRBV12-4 combines with J gene TRBJ2-7; D is unresolved. The V end lost 3 bases, the J end lost 0 bases, and 0 bases lay between the germline ends. The CDR3 has 11 residues.

The chain employs TRBV18 and TRBJ2-4; the match to TRBD1 covers 7 bases. Germline CDR1 is KGHSH and CDR2 is LQKENI. V shed 1 base and J 0 bases; nucleotides not matched to a gene: 6. The CDR3 consists of 17 residues. CDR3 in amino acids: CASSPQQGTLAKNIQYF. The DNA for the CDR3 is TGTGCCAGCTCACCACAACAGGGGACCTTAGCCAAAAACATTCAGTACTTC.

In its sample, this clone was seen once. The chain uses TRBV14 and TRBJ1-2, with 8 bases identical to TRBD1. This CDR3 comprises 14 residues. After removal of 4 bases from V and 1 base from J, the junction contained 2 bases not matched to a gene. The germline V gene encodes CDR1 SGHDN and CDR2 FVKESK. The CDR3 nucleotides read TGTGCCAGCAGCCGAGGACAGGGTAACTATGGCTACACCTTC. Encoded protein: CASSRGQGNYGYTF.

V gene TRBV7-6 combines with J gene TRBJ1-3, with D possibly TRBD1 on 5 matching bases. This CDR3 has 16 residues. The ends were cut back, 2 bases at V and 2 bases at J, with 13 bases in the middle. The V gene's germline CDR1 is SGHVS and CDR2 FNYEAQ. Here the CDR3 reads CASSLSAQAPGNTIYF. The CDR3 nucleotides are TGTGCCAGCAGCTTATCCGCACAGGCCCCTGGAAACACCATATATTTT.

This sequence joins TRBV11-2 and TRBJ1-3; the D is unclear. With 5 bases removed from V and 3 bases from J, the gap between germline ends came to 20 bases. The CDR3 covers 17 residues. Germline CDR1 is SGHAT and CDR2 is FQNNGV. The CDR3: CASSTLRTGRDGNTIYF. CDR3 DNA: TGTGCCAGCAGCACTCTTCGGACCGGCCGGGATGGAAACACCATATATTTT.

The chain recombines TRBV29-1 with TRBJ2-1; the D gene could be TRBD1 or TRBD2 (7 bases each). The CDR3 extends over 14 amino acids. CDR1 SQVTM and CDR2 ANQGSEA come from the germline V gene. Trimming took 7 bases from V and 7 from J, leaving 20 bases between them. The CDR3 reads CSGEGGGGPNEQFF. The CDR3 coding sequence is TGCAGCGGGGAGGGGGGAGGGGGCCCTAATGAGCAGTTCTTC.

The CDR3 loop reads CASSLVAGGLDEQFF. CDR3 bases: TGTGCCAGCAGCTTAGTAGCGGGGGGCCTCGATGAGCAGTTCTTC. J is TRBJ2-1 and V is TRBV7-8, with 10 bases that match TRBD2. CDR3 length: 15 residues. Looked up from germline, CDR1 is SGHVS and CDR2 is FQNEAQ. V gave up 1 base and J gave up 8 bases; unmatched junction bases: 5.

This clone was recorded once. The V call is TRBV2, the J call TRBJ1-6; D is undetermined. The CDR3 spans 15 residues. V dropped 3 bases and J dropped 2 bases, with 8 bases sitting between them. The germline V gene has CDR1 SNHLY and CDR2 FYNNEI. CDR3: CASSDRRAYNSPLHF. The CDR3 DNA sequence: TGTGCCAGCAGTGACAGGAGGGCCTATAATTCACCCCTCCACTTT.

The genes are TRBV7-8 and TRBJ1-4; no reliable D call. Between the trimmed V and J ends, which lost 8 bases and 3 bases, there was a span of 16 bases. Per the germline V gene, CDR1 is SGHVS and CDR2 is FQNEAQ. The CDR3 contains 15 residues. The CDR3 sequence: CASSAWEGANEKLFF. Here the CDR3 DNA reads TGTGCCAGCTCAGCTTGGGAGGGAGCTAATGAAAAACTGTTTTTT. The complete variable domain, with remaining parts taken from reference TRBV7-8 and TRBJ1-4, reads GAGVSQSPRYKVAKRGQDVALRCDPISGHVSLFWYQQALGQGPEFLTYFQNEAQLDKSGLPSDRFFAERPEGSVSTLKIQRTQQEDSAVYLCASSAWEGANEKLFFGSGTQLSVL.

The genes are TRBV19 and TRBJ1-4, with D possibly matching TRBD1 (6 bases). Trimming removed 6 bases from V and 7 bases from J, with 18 bases in between. CDR1 and CDR2 from the germline V gene are LNHDA and SQIVND (reference sequence). The CDR3 has 15 residues. The CDR3 region is CASSPGGGLGEKLFF. The CDR3 bases are TGTGCCAGTAGCCCCGGAGGGGGGCTGGGTGAAAAACTGTTTTTT.

V and J are TRBV6-5 and TRBJ1-1; no clear D gene. V was cut by 7 bases and J by 4 bases, with 10 bases left in between. CDR3 length equals 12 residues. Germline V gene data show CDR1 as MNHEY and CDR2 as SVGAGI. The CDR3 DNA sequence: TGTGCCAGCATAGGCCGGGGCACTGAAGCTTTCTTT. Protein sequence: CASIGRGTEAFF.

J is TRBJ1-6 and V is TRBV10-3; D not resolved. Germline V gives CDR1 ENHRY, CDR2 SYGVKD. This CDR3 is 13 amino acids long. V lost 6 bases, J lost 7 bases, and 10 bases lay in between. The CDR3 DNA reads as TGTGCCATCAGCGCCGATGGGAATTCACCCCTCCACTTT. This gives the protein CAISADGNSPLHF.

The chain links TRBV10-3 to TRBJ1-1, with D tentatively TRBD1 (6 bases). V was shortened by 2 bases and J by 0 bases, with 19 bases between the two germline ends. Germline V gene sequence: CDR1 ENHRY, CDR2 SYGVKD. This CDR3 contains 18 residues. The CDR3 here is CAISEVGYGGALNTEAFF. The CDR3 DNA follows: TGTGCCATCAGTGAGGTTGGTTACGGGGGCGCCCTGAACACTGAAGCTTTCTTT.

V and J are TRBV6-5 and TRBJ1-6, with D unclear. Germline CDR1 is MNHEY and CDR2 is SVGAGI. Trimming shortened V by 3 bases and J by 10 bases, and 10 bases separated the two germline ends. The CDR3 extends over 13 amino acids. The CDR3 DNA sequence: TGTGCCAGCAGTTATTCAATGAGATCACCCCTCCACTTT. Translation gives CASSYSMRSPLHF.

The genes are TRBV7-7 and TRBJ2-2; 7 bases fit TRBD2. Trimming removed 4 bases from V and 2 bases from J; junction bases left unmatched: 1. Germline loops: CDR1 SSHAT, CDR2 FNYEAQ (reference sequence). The CDR3 spans 14 residues. CDR3 sequence reads: CASSWTSNTGELFF. DNA of the CDR3: TGTGCCAGCAGCTGGACTAGTAACACCGGGGAGCTGTTTTTT.

V gene TRBV12-3 or TRBV12-4 combines with J gene TRBJ2-2; D may be TRBD1 (6 bases). V was pared by 2 bases and J by 13 bases, with 11 bases between. The CDR3 extends over 12 amino acids. The CDR3, as DNA: TGTGCCAGCAGTTTACCTCTACAGGGGCTGTTTTTT. This encodes CASSLPLQGLFF.

The chain links TRBV30 to TRBJ1-5; unclear D gene. Germline V gene data show CDR1 as GTSNPN and CDR2 as SVGIG (reference sequence). This CDR3 comprises 14 residues. Trimming took 2 bases from V and 9 from J, leaving 17 bases between them. This chain's CDR3 is CAWSPTGTFSPQHF. The CDR3 coding sequence is TGTGCCTGGAGTCCGACGGGCACTTTTTCGCCCCAGCATTTT.

CDR3 DNA: TGTGCCAGCAGCGAAGGCACCGGGGAGCTGTTTTTT. Its translation: CASSEGTGELFF. This chain links TRBV7-2 with TRBJ2-2; no definite D call. CDR3 length: 12 amino acids. Per germline, CDR1 SGHTA and CDR2 FQGNSA. Trimming removed 5 bases from V and 4 bases from J, with 5 bases in between.